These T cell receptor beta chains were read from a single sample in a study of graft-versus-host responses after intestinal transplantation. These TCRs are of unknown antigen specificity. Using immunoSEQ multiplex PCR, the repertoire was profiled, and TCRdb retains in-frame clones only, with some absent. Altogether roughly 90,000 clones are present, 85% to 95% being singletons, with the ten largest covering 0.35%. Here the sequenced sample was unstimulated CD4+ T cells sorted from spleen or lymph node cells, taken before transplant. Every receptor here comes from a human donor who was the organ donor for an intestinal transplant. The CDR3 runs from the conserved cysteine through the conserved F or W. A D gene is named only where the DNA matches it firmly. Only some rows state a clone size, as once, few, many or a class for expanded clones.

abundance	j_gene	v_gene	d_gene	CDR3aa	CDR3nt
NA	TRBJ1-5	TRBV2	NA	CASTPIGVNQPQHF	TGTGCCAGCACCCCGATAGGGGTCAATCAGCCCCAGCATTTT
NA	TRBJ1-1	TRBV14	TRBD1	CASSGQGRRTEAFF	TGTGCCAGCAGCGGACAGGGGAGGAGGACTGAAGCTTTCTTT
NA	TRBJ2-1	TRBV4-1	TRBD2	CASSSSGSSYNEQFF	TGCGCCAGCAGCTCTAGCGGGAGCTCCTACAATGAGCAGTTCTTC
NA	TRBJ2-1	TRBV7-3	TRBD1	CASSLGQGQWNEQFF	TGTGCCAGCAGCCTTGGACAGGGGCAGTGGAATGAGCAGTTCTTC
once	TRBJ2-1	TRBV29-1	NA	CRKQYEQFF	TGCAGGAAACAGTATGAGCAGTTCTTC
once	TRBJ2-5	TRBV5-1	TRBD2	CASSFRGSGAETQYF	TGCGCCAGCAGCTTTCGGGGAAGCGGGGCAGAGACCCAGTACTTC
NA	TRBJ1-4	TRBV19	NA	CASSSNRAFNEKLFF	TGTGCCAGTAGTAGCAACAGGGCGTTCAATGAAAAACTGTTTTTT
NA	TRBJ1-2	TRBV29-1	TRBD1	CSVEVDRGFGGYTF	TGCAGCGTTGAAGTGGACAGGGGTTTCGGTGGCTACACCTTC
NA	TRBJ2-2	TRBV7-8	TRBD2	CASSFRAGGLTNTGELFF	TGTGCCAGCAGCTTCCGAGCGGGGGGATTAACGAACACCGGGGAGCTGTTTTTT
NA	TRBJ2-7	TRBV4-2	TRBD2	CASSRQLAGGPGEQYF	TGTGCCAGCAGCCGGCAACTAGCGGGGGGGCCTGGCGAGCAGTACTTC
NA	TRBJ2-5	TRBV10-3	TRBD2	CAISEPGRARETQYF	TGTGCCATCAGTGAGCCCGGGAGGGCTAGGGAGACCCAGTACTTC
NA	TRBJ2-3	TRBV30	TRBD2	CAWSVGSGGAKDTQYF	TGTGCCTGGAGTGTAGGGAGCGGGGGGGCCAAAGATACGCAGTATTTT
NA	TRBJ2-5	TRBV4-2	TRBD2	CASSQGYGGGPQETQYF	TGTGCCAGCAGCCAAGGTTACGGGGGGGGGCCCCAAGAGACCCAGTACTTC
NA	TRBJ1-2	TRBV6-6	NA	CASSYRGLGGYTF	TGTGCCAGCAGTTACAGGGGTTTAGGGGGCTACACCTTC
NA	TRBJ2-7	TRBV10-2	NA	CASSEVVAVPSYEQYF	TGCGCCAGCAGTGAGGTAGTAGCGGTACCTTCCTACGAGCAGTACTTC
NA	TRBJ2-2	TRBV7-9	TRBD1	CASMLGQGDTGELFF	TGTGCCAGCATGTTAGGACAGGGGGACACCGGGGAGCTGTTTTTT
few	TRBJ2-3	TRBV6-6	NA	CASSYETGTDTQYF	TGTGCCAGCAGTTACGAGACAGGCACAGATACGCAGTATTTT
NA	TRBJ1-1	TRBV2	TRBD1	CASSEGTGGTEAFF	TGTGCCAGCAGTGAAGGCACAGGGGGCACTGAAGCTTTCTTT
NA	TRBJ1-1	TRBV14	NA	CASSQGLDTEAFF	TGTGCCAGCAGCCAAGGGTTAGACACTGAAGCTTTCTTT
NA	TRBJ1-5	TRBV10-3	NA	CAISVGKGQPQHF	TGTGCCATCAGTGTCGGGAAAGGTCAGCCCCAGCATTTT
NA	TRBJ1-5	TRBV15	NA	CATSRVNRVGQPQHF	TGTGCCACCAGCAGGGTGAACAGGGTGGGTCAGCCCCAGCATTTT
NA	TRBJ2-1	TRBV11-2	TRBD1	CASSLEVGQGYNEQFF	TGTGCCAGCAGCTTAGAAGTAGGACAGGGGTACAATGAGCAGTTCTTC
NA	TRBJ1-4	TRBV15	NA	CATSSLDEKLFF	TGTGCCACCAGCAGCCTTGATGAAAAACTGTTTTTT
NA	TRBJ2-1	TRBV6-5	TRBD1	CASSSLQGGYNEQFF	TGTGCCAGCAGTTCTCTACAGGGGGGTTACAATGAGCAGTTCTTC
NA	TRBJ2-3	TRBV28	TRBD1	CASGPTGGTDTQYF	TGTGCCAGCGGACCGACAGGGGGCACAGATACGCAGTATTTT
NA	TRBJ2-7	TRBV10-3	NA	CAGSGGSSYEQYF	TGTGCCGGGAGTGGGGGGAGCTCCTACGAGCAGTACTTC
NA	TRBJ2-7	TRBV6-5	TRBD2	CASRQASGVSYEQYF	TGTGCCAGCAGACAAGCTAGCGGGGTATCCTACGAGCAGTACTTC
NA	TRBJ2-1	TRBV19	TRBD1	CASSPGTGGLNEQFF	TGTGCCAGTAGCCCCGGGACAGGGGGTTTGAATGAGCAGTTCTTC
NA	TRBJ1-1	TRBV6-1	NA	CASSGQLNTEAFF	TGTGCCAGCAGTGGGCAGTTGAACACTGAAGCTTTCTTT
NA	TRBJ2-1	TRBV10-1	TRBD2	CASSPGLAFNNEQFF	TGCGCCAGCAGTCCGGGACTAGCGTTCAACAATGAGCAGTTCTTC
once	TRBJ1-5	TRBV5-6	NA	CASSEGTRSNQPQHF	TGTGCCAGCAGCGAAGGGACACGTAGCAATCAGCCCCAGCATTTT
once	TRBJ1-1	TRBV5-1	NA	CASSPTGLNTEAFF	TGCGCCAGCAGCCCCACAGGGTTAAACACTGAAGCTTTCTTT
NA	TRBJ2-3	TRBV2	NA	CASSDAGASTDTQYF	TGTGCCAGCAGTGACGCGGGGGCCAGCACAGATACGCAGTATTTT
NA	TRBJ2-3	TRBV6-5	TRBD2	CASSRLAGATDTQYF	TGTGCCAGCAGTCGACTAGCGGGAGCCACAGATACGCAGTATTTT
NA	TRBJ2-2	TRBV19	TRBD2	CASRPGTSGYTGELFF	TGTGCCAGTAGGCCCGGGACTAGCGGTTACACCGGGGAGCTGTTTTTT
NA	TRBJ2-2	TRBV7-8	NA	CASSSAGVGTGELFF	TGTGCCAGCAGCTCGGCAGGGGTAGGCACCGGGGAGCTGTTTTTT
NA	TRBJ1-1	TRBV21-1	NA	CASSKPGQLDTEAFF	TGTGCCAGCAGCAAACCGGGACAGCTGGACACTGAAGCTTTCTTT
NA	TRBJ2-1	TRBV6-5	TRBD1	CASSRDRMNEQFF	TGTGCCAGCAGTCGGGACAGGATGAATGAGCAGTTCTTC
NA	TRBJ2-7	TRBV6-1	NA	CASSEQDRSDYEQYF	TGTGCCAGCAGTGAACAAGACAGGTCGGACTACGAGCAGTACTTC
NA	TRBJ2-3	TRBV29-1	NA	CSVEYGTSRRTDTQYF	TGCAGCGTTGAATATGGTACTAGCAGACGCACAGATACGCAGTATTTT
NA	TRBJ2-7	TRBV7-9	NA	CASSLESLGESYEQYF	TGTGCCAGCAGCTTAGAATCCCTAGGCGAGTCCTACGAGCAGTACTTC
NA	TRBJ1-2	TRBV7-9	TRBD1	CASSLETGGYGYTF	TGTGCCAGCAGCTTAGAGACAGGGGGCTATGGCTACACCTTC
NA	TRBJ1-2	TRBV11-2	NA	CASSLATGYGYTF	TGTGCCAGCAGCTTAGCGACAGGCTATGGCTACACCTTC
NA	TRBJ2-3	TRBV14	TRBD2	CASSQGGRQYF	TGTGCCAGCAGCCAGGGGGGGAGGCAGTATTTT
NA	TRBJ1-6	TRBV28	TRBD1	CASSFRQGYNSPLHF	TGTGCCAGCAGTTTTCGACAGGGTTATAATTCACCCCTCCACTTT
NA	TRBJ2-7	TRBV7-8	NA	CASSPQTGGPYEQYF	TGTGCCAGCAGCCCCCAGACCGGCGGTCCCTACGAGCAGTACTTC
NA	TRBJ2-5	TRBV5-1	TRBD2	CASSPFLGAGRGGETQYF	TGCGCCAGCAGCCCGTTCCTCGGAGCGGGACGAGGAGGGGAGACCCAGTACTTC
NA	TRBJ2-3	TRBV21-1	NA	CASSKGRTSGSSTDTQYF	TGTGCCAGCAGCAAAGGGAGGACTAGCGGGAGTAGCACAGATACGCAGTATTTT
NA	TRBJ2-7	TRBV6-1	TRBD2	CASDLAGLYEQYF	TGTGCCAGCGACCTAGCGGGGCTCTACGAGCAGTACTTC
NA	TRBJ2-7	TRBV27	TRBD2	CASSFRIRLAGNSYEQYF	TGTGCCAGCAGTTTCCGCATCCGACTAGCGGGAAACTCCTACGAGCAGTACTTC